These 17 T cell receptor beta chains originate from one sample sequenced in a study of chemoradiotherapy in HPV16-positive cancers. TCRdb's table, derived via immunoSEQ multiplex PCR, lists solely in-frame clones and lacks some. The repertoire holds 20,000 to 25,000 clones, with 85% to 90% as singletons. Specimen: blood, collected from a patient who underwent chemoradiotherapy. The receptors originated from a human donor with HPV-associated anogenital cancer.

This chain links TRBV4-1 with TRBJ2-5, with 7 positions matching TRBD2. V lost 2 bases, J lost 1 base, and 4 bases stayed unmatched. The CDR3 totals 15 residues. Germline assignment: CDR1 MGHRA and CDR2 YSYEKL. This CDR3 reads CASSQLPGGQETQYF. The CDR3 DNA is TGCGCCAGCAGCCAACTCCCGGGGGGCCAAGAGACCCAGTACTTC.

The chain combines TRBV9 with TRBJ1-2; 7 nucleotides align to TRBD1. The CDR3 runs to 19 residues. Germline assignment: CDR1 SGDLS and CDR2 YYNGEE. With 3 bases clipped from V and 0 bases from J, the junction kept 17 bases outside the gene matches. The CDR3 nucleotides read TGTGCCAGCAGCGCAGGGGACTATCGGACAGGAACTACTAACTATGGCTACACCTTC. Amino acids: CASSAGDYRTGTTNYGYTF.

This clone came up once. V is TRBV28 and J is TRBJ1-2; the D gene is possibly TRBD1 (6 bases). Germline loops: CDR1 MDHEN, CDR2 SYDVKM. The V end was cut by 8 bases, the J end by 7 bases, with 20 bases between. The CDR3 runs 14 residues. CDR3 nucleotide sequence: TGTGCCAGCCGCCGCCAGGGGTTAGAGGGTGGCTACACCTTC. As protein: CASRRQGLEGGYTF.

The V and J genes are TRBV10-3 and TRBJ1-2, with D tentatively TRBD1 (6 bases). CDR1 is ENHRY, CDR2 SYGVKD, per germline. Trimming stripped 2 bases from V and 0 bases from J, with 16 bases between. The CDR3 contains 17 residues. The CDR3 region has the DNA TGTGCCATCAGTGAGATCATTGCGACAGGCACTAACTATGGCTACACCTTC. This translates into CAISEIIATGTNYGYTF.

The chain joins TRBV25-1 to TRBJ2-3; D remains unclear. This CDR3 region has 15 residues. Per germline, CDR1 MGHDK and CDR2 SYGVNS. Trimming stripped 2 bases from V and 0 bases from J, with 9 bases between. CDR3 DNA sequence: TGTGCCAGCAGTGAACCCCGGCCTAGCACAGATACGCAGTATTTT. Translating gives CASSEPRPSTDTQYF. Combining the CDR3 with reference TRBV25-1 and TRBJ2-3 gives the whole variable domain EADIYQTPRYLVIGTGKKITLECSQTMGHDKMYWYQQDPGMELHLIHYSYGVNSTEKGDLSSESTVSRIRTEHFPLTLESARPSHTSQYLCASSEPRPSTDTQYFGPGTRLTVL.

The chain uses TRBV5-6 and TRBJ2-2, with 7 nucleotides matching TRBD1. The germline V gene encodes CDR1 SGHDT and CDR2 YYEEEE. V was pared by 4 bases and J by 2 bases, with 5 bases of the junction left unmatched. This CDR3 has 15 residues. CDR3 nucleotides: TGTGCCAGCAGCCCGACAGGGTACAACACCGGGGAGCTGTTTTTT. Translation: CASSPTGYNTGELFF.

The chain carries TRBV7-9 and TRBJ1-2; the D gene is possibly TRBD1 (5 bases). The V and J ends lost 5 bases and 5 bases respectively, with 15 bases between them. This CDR3 comprises 14 residues. Germline V gene data show CDR1 as SEHNR and CDR2 as FQNEAQ (reference sequence). CDR3 in amino acids: CASSPMGGGYGYTF. CDR3 DNA sequence: TGTGCCAGCAGCCCAATGGGGGGAGGATATGGCTACACCTTC.

Concerning this clone itself: Relative to the germline gene, one junction end is altered; a read error may explain this. The chain has TRBV10-1 and TRBJ1-3; D unresolved. The CDR3 spans 8 residues. Germline CDR1 reads WNHNN; CDR2 reads SYGVQD (reference sequence). The CDR3 region is CARTREDF. The DNA for the CDR3 is TGCGCCAGAACCCGGGAGGATTTT.

Here the CDR3 reads CASSFQGSGNTIYF. Here the CDR3 DNA reads TGTGCCAGCAGCTTTCAGGGGTCTGGAAACACCATATATTTT. This chain links TRBV7-2 with TRBJ1-3; maybe TRBD1 (6 bases). The CDR3 totals 14 residues. The V gene's germline CDR1 is SGHTA and CDR2 FQGNSA. V was pared by 3 bases and J by 1 base, with 7 bases between.

The chain joins TRBV18 to TRBJ2-1; 9 bases are shared with TRBD2. From germline, CDR1 is KGHSH and CDR2 LQKENI. The CDR3 covers 15 residues. V was clipped by 5 bases and J by 6 bases; unmatched bases: 8. This CDR3 is CASSDLAGSFNEQFF. Here the CDR3 DNA reads TGTGCCAGCTCAGATCTAGCGGGGTCGTTCAATGAGCAGTTCTTC.

The DNA for the CDR3 is TGTGCCAGCAGTCAAAGGGGGGGGTCTGGAAACACCATATATTTT. It codes for CASSQRGGSGNTIYF. The V gene is TRBV9, the J gene TRBJ1-3; maybe TRBD1 (6 bases). CDR1 SGDLS and CDR2 YYNGEE come from the germline V gene. Trimming removed 5 bases from V and 1 base from J, with 13 bases in between. This CDR3 spans 15 amino acids.

CDR3 DNA: TGTGCCAGCAGCTCGGGGGTCTCCCGCACAGATACGCAGTATTTT. This encodes CASSSGVSRTDTQYF. The chain recombines TRBV11-1 with TRBJ2-3; tentatively, D is TRBD2 (6 bases). The germline V gene encodes CDR1 SGHAT and CDR2 FQDESV (reference sequence). This CDR3 is built from 15 residues. The ends were cut back, 4 bases at V and 1 base at J, with 12 bases in the middle.

This chain connects TRBV28 to TRBJ1-1, with unresolved D. The CDR3 sequence is 12 residues long. In germline, CDR1 is MDHEN, CDR2 SYDVKM. V shed 5 bases and J shed 2 bases, with 6 bases lying between them. In nucleotides, the CDR3 is TGTGCCAGCAGTGTGGACAACACTGAAGCTTTCTTT. Translated: CASSVDNTEAFF.

The rearrangement links TRBV7-3 to TRBJ1-2, with a possible D match to TRBD1 (6 bases). V lost 5 bases and J 6 bases, leaving 16 bases between the germline ends. There are 14 residues in the CDR3. The germline V gene encodes CDR1 SGHTA and CDR2 FQGTGA. Here the CDR3 reads CASSPRGGQHGYTF. In DNA, the CDR3 is TGTGCCAGCAGCCCAAGGGGGGGGCAACATGGCTACACCTTC.

This chain links TRBV7-3 with TRBJ2-5; D gene ambiguous. Germline V lookup: CDR1 SGHTA, CDR2 FQGTGA. CDR3 length: 13 amino acids. V lost 1 base, J lost 3 bases, and 6 bases lay in between. The CDR3 reads CASSLSQEETQYF. In nucleotides, the CDR3 is TGTGCCAGCAGCTTAAGTCAGGAAGAGACCCAGTACTTC.

The V call is TRBV2, the J call TRBJ2-3, with 8 positions matching TRBD1. The CDR3 runs to 15 residues. Looked up from germline, CDR1 is SNHLY and CDR2 is FYNNEI. Losses at the gene ends were 5 bases for V and 4 bases for J; bases not matched to a gene: 8. Here the CDR3 DNA reads TGTGCCAGCAGTCTTGACAGGGGCATCCCAGATACGCAGTATTTT. Translating it yields CASSLDRGIPDTQYF.

The V and J genes are TRBV7-2 and TRBJ2-2, with 13 bases lining up with TRBD2. Germline assignment: CDR1 SGHTA and CDR2 FQGNSA. V gave up 5 bases and J gave up 0 bases; unmatched junction bases: 3. CDR3 length: 17 amino acids. CDR3 loop: CASSRTSGGTNTGELFF. The DNA of the CDR3 is TGTGCCAGCAGCCGGACTAGCGGGGGAACGAACACCGGGGAGCTGTTTTTT.